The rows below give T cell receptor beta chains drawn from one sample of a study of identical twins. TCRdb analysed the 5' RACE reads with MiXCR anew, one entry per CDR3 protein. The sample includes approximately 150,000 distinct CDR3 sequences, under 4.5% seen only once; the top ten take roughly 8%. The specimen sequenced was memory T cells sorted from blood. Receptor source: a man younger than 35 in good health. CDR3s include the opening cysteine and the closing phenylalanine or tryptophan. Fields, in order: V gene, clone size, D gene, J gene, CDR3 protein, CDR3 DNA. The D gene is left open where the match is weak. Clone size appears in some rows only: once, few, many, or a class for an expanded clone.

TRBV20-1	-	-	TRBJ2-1	CSARDPTGSSYNEQFF	TGCAGTGCTAGAGACCCCACAGGGAGCTCCTACAATGAGCAGTTCTTC
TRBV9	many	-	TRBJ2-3	CASSVSGGDRGDTQYF	TGTGCCAGCAGCGTTTCCGGGGGAGACCGTGGAGATACGCAGTATTTT
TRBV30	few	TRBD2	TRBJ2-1	CAWTASGPGYNEQFF	TGTGCCTGGACTGCTAGCGGCCCGGGGTACAATGAGCAGTTCTTC
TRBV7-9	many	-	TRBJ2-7	CASSRILAGYEQYF	TGTGCCAGCAGCCGTATTCTAGCCGGCTACGAGCAGTACTTC
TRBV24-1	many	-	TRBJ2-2	CATSGQTLSTGELFF	TGTGCCACCAGTGGGCAGACACTATCTACCGGGGAGCTGTTTTTT
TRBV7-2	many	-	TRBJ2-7	CASSTTGYYEQYF	TGTGCCAGCAGCACAACAGGGTACTACGAGCAGTACTTC
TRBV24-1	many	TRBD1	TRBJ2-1	CATSDPRDRGDNEQFF	TGTGCCACCAGTGATCCCCGGGACAGGGGCGACAATGAGCAGTTCTTC
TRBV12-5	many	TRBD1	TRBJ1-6	CASGGQGSSPLHF	TGTGCTAGTGGGGGACAGGGATCTTCACCCCTCCACTTT
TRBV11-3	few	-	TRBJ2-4	CASSRGGGANIQYF	TGTGCCAGCAGCAGAGGAGGGGGCGCTAACATTCAGTACTTC
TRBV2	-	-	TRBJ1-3	CASSDPGNTIYF	TGTGCCAGCAGTGACCCTGGAAACACCATATATTTT
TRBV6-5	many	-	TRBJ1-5	CASSYRPSGQPQHF	TGTGCCAGCAGTTACCGCCCCTCGGGTCAGCCCCAGCATTTT
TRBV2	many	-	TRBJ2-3	CASSVARDTQYF	TGTGCCAGCAGTGTGGCTAGGGATACGCAGTATTTT
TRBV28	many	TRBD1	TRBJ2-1	CASSLWGQGGDEQFF	TGTGCCAGCAGTTTATGGGGACAGGGTGGAGATGAGCAGTTCTTC
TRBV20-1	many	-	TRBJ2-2	CSARNPPGNTGELFF	TGCAGTGCTAGAAACCCCCCGGGAAACACCGGGGAGCTGTTTTTT
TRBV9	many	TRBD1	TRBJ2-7	CASSRQGTSEQYF	TGTGCCAGCAGCCGACAGGGGACGAGCGAGCAGTACTTC
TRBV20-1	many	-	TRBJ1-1	CSVLVGDTEAFF	TGCAGTGTTTTGGTTGGGGACACTGAAGCTTTCTTT
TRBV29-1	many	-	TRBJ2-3	CSVGGQQGTSTDTQYF	TGCAGCGTGGGAGGCCAACAGGGGACTAGCACAGATACGCAGTATTTT
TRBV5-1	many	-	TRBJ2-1	CASSLRFDRFDEQFF	TGCGCCAGCAGCTTGCGGTTCGACAGGTTCGATGAGCAGTTCTTC
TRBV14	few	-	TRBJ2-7	CASSQELGSGQYF	TGTGCCAGCAGCCAAGAACTGGGGTCCGGGCAGTACTTC
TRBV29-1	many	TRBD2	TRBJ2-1	CSLWTSPLNEQFF	TGCAGCCTGTGGACTAGCCCACTAAATGAGCAGTTCTTC
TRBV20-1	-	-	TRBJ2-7	CSAPTRDYEQYF	TGCAGTGCTCCGACTAGAGATTACGAGCAGTACTTC
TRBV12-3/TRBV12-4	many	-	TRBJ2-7	CASRPGSGVDYEQYF	TGTGCCAGCAGGCCGGGGTCGGGTGTTGACTACGAGCAGTACTTC
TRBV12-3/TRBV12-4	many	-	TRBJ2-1	CASSPSGSSYNEQFF	TGTGCCAGCAGCCCGAGCGGTAGCTCCTACAATGAGCAGTTCTTC
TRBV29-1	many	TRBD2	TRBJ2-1	CSVGGTATSGSVNEQFF	TGCAGCGTTGGGGGGACCGCTACTAGCGGGAGTGTCAATGAGCAGTTCTTC
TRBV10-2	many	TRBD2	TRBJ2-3	CASKGLAGGGGTQYF	TGCGCCAGCAAGGGACTAGCCGGCGGGGGAGGTACGCAGTATTTT
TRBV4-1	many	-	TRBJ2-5	CASSPPLEGRETQYF	TGCGCCAGCAGCCCTCCTTTGGAGGGGCGGGAGACCCAGTACTTC
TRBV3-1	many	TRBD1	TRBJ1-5	CASSQGTGSNQPQHF	TGTGCCAGCAGCCAGGGGACAGGGAGCAATCAGCCCCAGCATTTT
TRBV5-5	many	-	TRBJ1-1	CASSRRLVTEAFF	TGTGCCAGCAGCCGACGGTTAGTCACTGAAGCTTTCTTT
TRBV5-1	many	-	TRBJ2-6	CASSDPSGANVLTF	TGCGCCAGCAGCGACCCTTCCGGGGCCAACGTCCTGACTTTC
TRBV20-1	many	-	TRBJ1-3	CSATAGLPRGNTIYF	TGCAGTGCTACCGCGGGCCTCCCGAGGGGAAACACCATATATTTT
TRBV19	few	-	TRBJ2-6	CASSMAPGANVLTF	TGTGCCAGTAGTATGGCTCCTGGGGCCAACGTCCTGACTTTC
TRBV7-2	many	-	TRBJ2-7	CASSPSFVEQYF	TGTGCCAGCAGCCCATCGTTTGTTGAGCAGTACTTC
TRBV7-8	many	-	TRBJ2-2	CASSPQGGTGELFF	TGTGCCAGCAGCCCGCAGGGGGGCACCGGGGAGCTGTTTTTT
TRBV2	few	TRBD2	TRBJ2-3	CARTSGTSTDTQYF	TGTGCCAGGACTAGCGGAACTAGCACAGATACGCAGTATTTT
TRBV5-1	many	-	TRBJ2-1	CASSFGGNNNEQFF	TGCGCCAGCAGCTTTGGCGGGAACAACAATGAGCAGTTCTTC
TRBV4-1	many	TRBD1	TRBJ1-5	CASSHSDRAEQPQHF	TGCGCCAGCAGCCATTCGGACAGGGCGGAACAGCCCCAGCATTTT
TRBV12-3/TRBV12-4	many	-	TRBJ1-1	CASSRSPGTGTEAFF	TGTGCCAGCAGTCGATCCCCAGGGACGGGCACTGAAGCTTTCTTT
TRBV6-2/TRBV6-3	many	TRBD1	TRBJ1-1	CASSSTGFNTEAFF	TGTGCCAGCAGTTCGACAGGGTTTAACACTGAAGCTTTCTTT
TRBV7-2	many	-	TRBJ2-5	CASSLMGFNRQETQYF	TGTGCCAGCAGCTTAATGGGGTTCAATCGCCAAGAGACCCAGTACTTC
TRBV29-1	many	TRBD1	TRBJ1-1	CSVGQGANTEAFF	TGCAGCGTCGGACAGGGGGCGAACACTGAAGCTTTCTTT
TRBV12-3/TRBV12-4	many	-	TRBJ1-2	CACYGQRGYTF	TGTGCCTGCTACGGACAGCGTGGCTACACCTTC
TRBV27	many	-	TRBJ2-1	CASSSFRGEQFF	TGTGCCAGCAGTTCTTTCAGGGGCGAGCAGTTCTTC
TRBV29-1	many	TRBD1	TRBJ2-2	CSARGGQGAVTGELFF	TGCAGCGCCCGGGGGGGACAGGGGGCAGTCACCGGGGAGCTGTTTTTT
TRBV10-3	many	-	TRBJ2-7	CAISDLPPGRSYEQYF	TGTGCCATCAGTGACCTCCCCCCAGGGAGGTCCTACGAGCAGTACTTC
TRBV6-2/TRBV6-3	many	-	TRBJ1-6	CASSHPTDNSPLHF	TGTGCCAGCAGTCACCCGACCGATAATTCACCCCTCCACTTT